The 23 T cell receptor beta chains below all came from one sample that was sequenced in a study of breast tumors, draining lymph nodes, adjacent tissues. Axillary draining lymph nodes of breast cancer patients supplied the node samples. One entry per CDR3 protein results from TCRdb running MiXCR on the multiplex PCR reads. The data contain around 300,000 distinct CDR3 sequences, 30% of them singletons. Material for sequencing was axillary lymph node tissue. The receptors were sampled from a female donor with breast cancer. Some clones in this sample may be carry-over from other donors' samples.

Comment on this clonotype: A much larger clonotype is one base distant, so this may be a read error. CDR3 in DNA: TGCGGTGCCCAGGGACAGAATAGTTACGAGCAGTACTTC. Its translation is CGAQGQNSYEQYF. The chain has TRBV20-1 and TRBJ2-7; 7 bases map to TRBD1. The CDR3 loop spans 13 amino acids. Per the germline V gene, CDR1 is DFQATT and CDR2 is SNEGSKA (reference sequence).

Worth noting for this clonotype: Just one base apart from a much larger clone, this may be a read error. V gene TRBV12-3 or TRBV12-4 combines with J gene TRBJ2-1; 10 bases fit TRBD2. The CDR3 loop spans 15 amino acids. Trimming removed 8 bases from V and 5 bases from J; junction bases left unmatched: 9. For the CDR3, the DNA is TGTGCCAGCGTGAGCCTAGCGGGAGATAACAATGAGCAGTTCTTC. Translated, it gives CASVSLAGDNNEQFF.

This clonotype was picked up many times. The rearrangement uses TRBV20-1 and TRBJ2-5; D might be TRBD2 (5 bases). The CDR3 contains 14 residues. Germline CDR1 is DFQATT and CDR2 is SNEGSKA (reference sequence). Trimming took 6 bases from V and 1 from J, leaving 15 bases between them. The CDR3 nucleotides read TGCAGTGCAAATCCCCCGGGAATCCAAGAGACCCAGTACTTC. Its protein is CSANPPGIQETQYF.

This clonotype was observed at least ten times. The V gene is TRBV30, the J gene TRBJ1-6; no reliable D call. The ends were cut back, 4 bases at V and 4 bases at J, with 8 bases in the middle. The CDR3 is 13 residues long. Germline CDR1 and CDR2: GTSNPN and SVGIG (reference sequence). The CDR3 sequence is CAWNKGYNSPLHF. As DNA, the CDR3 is TGTGCCTGGAATAAGGGATATAATTCACCCCTCCACTTT.

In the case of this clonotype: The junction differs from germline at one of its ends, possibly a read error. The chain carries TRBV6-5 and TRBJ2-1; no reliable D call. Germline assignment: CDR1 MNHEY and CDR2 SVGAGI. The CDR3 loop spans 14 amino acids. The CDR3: CASSHSMSYNEQFF. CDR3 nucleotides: TGTGCCAGCAGTCACTCGATGAGCTACAATGAGCAGTTCTTC.

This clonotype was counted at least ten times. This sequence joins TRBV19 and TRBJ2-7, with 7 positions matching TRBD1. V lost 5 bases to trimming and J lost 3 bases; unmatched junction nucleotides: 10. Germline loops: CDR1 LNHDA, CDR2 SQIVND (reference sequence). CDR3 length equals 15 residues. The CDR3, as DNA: TGTGCCAGTAGTCCAAAGCGCCCAGGGGGCTACGAGCAGTACTTC. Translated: CASSPKRPGGYEQYF.

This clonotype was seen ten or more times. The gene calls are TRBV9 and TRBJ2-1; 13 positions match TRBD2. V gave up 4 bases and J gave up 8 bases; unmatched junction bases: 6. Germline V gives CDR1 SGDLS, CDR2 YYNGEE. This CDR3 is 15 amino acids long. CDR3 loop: CASSPGTSGIHEQFF. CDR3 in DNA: TGTGCCAGCAGCCCCGGGACTAGCGGGATCCATGAGCAGTTCTTC. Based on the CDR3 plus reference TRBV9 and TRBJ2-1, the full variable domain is DSGVTQTPKHLITATGQRVTLRCSPRSGDLSVYWYQQSLDQGLQFLIQYYNGEERAKGNILERFSAQQFPDLHSELNLSSLELGDSALYFCASSPGTSGIHEQFFGPGTRLTVL.

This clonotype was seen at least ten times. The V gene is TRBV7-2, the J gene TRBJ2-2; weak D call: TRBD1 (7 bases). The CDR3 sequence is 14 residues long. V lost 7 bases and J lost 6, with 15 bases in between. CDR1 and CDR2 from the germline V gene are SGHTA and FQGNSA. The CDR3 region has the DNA TGTGCCAGCAAGCAGGGGGGAAACTCCGGGGAGCTGTTTTTT. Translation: CASKQGGNSGELFF.

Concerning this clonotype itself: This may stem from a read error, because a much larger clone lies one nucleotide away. CDR3 nucleotide sequence: TGTGCCAGCAGTTCTTACTCCCTTCCAGGATTGGGGCACTCCTACAATGGGCAGTTCTTC. Its protein product is CASSSYSLPGLGHSYNGQFF. The genes are TRBV12-3 or TRBV12-4 and TRBJ2-1; D perhaps matches TRBD1 (5 bases). CDR3 size: 20 residues.

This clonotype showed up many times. In nucleotides, the CDR3 is TGTGCCAGCAGCCAAGGGACAGGGAGGGCAGATACGCAGTATTTT. Its protein product is CASSQGTGRADTQYF. The rearrangement joins TRBV14 to TRBJ2-3; tentative D call: TRBD1 (8 bases). The CDR3 sequence is 15 residues long. Germline CDR1 is SGHDN and CDR2 is FVKESK. V lost 1 base, J lost 4 bases, and 12 bases lay in between.

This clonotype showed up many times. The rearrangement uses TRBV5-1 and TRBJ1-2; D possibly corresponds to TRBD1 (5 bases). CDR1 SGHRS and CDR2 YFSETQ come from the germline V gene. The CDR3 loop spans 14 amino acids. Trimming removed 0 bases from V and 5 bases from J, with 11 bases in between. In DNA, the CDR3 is TGCGCCAGCAGCTTGGACAGGAAAACGTATGGCTACACCTTC. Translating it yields CASSLDRKTYGYTF. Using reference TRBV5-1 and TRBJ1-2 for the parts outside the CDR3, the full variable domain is KAGVTQTPRYLIKTRGQQVTLSCSPISGHRSVSWYQQTPGQGLQFLFEYFSETQRNKGNFPGRFSGRQFSNSRSEMNVSTLELGDSALYLCASSLDRKTYGYTFGSGTRLTVV.

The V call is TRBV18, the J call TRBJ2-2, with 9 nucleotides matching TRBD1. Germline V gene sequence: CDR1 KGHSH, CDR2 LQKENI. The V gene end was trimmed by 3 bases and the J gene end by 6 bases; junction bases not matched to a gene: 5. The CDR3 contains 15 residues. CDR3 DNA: TGTGCCAGCTCACCTTACAGGGGGCTGTCCGGGGAGCTGTTTTTT. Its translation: CASSPYRGLSGELFF.

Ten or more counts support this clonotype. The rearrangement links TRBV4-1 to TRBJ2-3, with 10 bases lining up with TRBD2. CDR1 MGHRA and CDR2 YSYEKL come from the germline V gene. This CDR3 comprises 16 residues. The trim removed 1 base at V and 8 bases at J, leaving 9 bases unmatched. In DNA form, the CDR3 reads TGCGCCAGCAGCCAAGGGACTAGCGGAGGGACGGGTACGCAGTATTTT. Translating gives CASSQGTSGGTGTQYF.

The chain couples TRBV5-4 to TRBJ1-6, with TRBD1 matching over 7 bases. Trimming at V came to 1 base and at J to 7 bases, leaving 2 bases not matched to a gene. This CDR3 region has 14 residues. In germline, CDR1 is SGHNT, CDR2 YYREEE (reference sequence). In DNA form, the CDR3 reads TGTGCCAGCAGCTTGACAGGGGACAATTCACCCCTCCACTTT. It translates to CASSLTGDNSPLHF. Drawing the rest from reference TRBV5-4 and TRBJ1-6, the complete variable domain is ETGVTQSPTHLIKTRGQQVTLRCSSQSGHNTVSWYQQALGQGPQFIFQYYREEENGRGNFPPRFSGLQFPNYSSELNVNALELDDSALYLCASSLTGDNSPLHFGNGTRLTVT.

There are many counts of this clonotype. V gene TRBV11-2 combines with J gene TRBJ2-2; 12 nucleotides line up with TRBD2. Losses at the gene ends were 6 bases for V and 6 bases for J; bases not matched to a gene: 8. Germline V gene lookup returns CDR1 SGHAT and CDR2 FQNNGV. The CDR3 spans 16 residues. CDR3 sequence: CASRPIRLAGAGELFF. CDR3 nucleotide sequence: TGTGCCAGCAGGCCGATCAGACTAGCGGGAGCCGGGGAGCTGTTTTTT.

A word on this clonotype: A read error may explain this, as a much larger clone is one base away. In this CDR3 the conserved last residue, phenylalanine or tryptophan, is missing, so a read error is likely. CDR3 sequence: CASSLMGRGLAGNAGELFS. The CDR3 region has the DNA TGTGCCAGCAGCTTAATGGGGCGGGGACTAGCGGGTAACGCCGGGGAGCTGTTTTCT. V gene TRBV7-3 combines with J gene TRBJ2-2, with 12 bases matching TRBD2. This CDR3 comprises 19 residues. Germline-derived CDR1 and CDR2 are SGHTA and FQGTGA. With 1 base clipped from V and 6 bases from J, the junction kept 12 bases outside the gene matches.

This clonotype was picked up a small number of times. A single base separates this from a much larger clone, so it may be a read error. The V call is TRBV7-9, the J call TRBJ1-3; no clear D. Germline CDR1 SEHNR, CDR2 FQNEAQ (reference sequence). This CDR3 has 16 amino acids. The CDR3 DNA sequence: TGTGCCAGCAGGTTCGGTGGGGTTAGCTCTGGAAACACCCTATATTTT. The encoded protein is CASRFGGVSSGNTLYF.

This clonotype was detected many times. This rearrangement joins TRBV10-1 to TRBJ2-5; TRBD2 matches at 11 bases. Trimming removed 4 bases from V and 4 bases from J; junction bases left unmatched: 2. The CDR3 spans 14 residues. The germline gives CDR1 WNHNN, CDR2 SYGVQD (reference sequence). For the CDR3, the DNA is TGCGCCAGCAGTGGTAGCGGGAGGGGAGAGACCCAGTACTTC. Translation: CASSGSGRGETQYF.

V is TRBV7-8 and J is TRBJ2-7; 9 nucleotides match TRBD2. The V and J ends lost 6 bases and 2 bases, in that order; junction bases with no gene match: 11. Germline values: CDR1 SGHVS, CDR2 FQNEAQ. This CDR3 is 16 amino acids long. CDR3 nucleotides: TGTGCCAGCAGTTTGTTCACCAGCGGGGGGACCTACGAGCAGTACTTC. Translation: CASSLFTSGGTYEQYF.

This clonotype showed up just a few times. DNA for the CDR3: TGTGCCAGCAGTTTAGACCTACAGGCCTATAATTCACCCCTCCACTTT. Protein: CASSLDLQAYNSPLHF. This chain uses TRBV28 with TRBJ1-6, with D tentatively TRBD1 (5 bases). Germline V gene data show CDR1 as MDHEN and CDR2 as SYDVKM. The CDR3 is made up of 16 amino acids. Trimming left V 2 bases short and J 2 bases short, with 10 bases between.

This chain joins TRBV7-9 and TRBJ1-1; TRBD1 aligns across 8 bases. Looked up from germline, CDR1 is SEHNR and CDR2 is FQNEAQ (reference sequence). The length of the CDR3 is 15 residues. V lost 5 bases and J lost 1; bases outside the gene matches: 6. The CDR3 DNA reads TGTGCCAGCAGCCCGCGGACAGGGCGGAACACTGAAGCTTTCTTT. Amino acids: CASSPRTGRNTEAFF.

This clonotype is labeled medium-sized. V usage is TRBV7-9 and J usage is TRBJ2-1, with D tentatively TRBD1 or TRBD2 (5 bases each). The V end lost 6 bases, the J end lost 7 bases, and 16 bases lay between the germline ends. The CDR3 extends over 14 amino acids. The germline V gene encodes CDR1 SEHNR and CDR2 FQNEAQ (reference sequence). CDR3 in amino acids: CASSPSRGPNEQFF. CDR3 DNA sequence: TGTGCCAGCAGTCCCAGTCGGGGACCAAATGAGCAGTTCTTC.

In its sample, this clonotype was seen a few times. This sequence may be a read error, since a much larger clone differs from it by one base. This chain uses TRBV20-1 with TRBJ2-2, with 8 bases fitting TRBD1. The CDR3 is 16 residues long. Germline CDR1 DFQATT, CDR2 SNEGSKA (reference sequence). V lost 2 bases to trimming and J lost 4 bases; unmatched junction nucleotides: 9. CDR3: CSARQSGQVTTGELFF. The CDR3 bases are TGCAGTGCTAGACAATCGGGACAGGTGACCACCGGGGAGCTGTTTTTT.